The 17 T cell receptor beta chains in this list originate from one sample, sequenced in a study of blood T cell repertoires in COVID-19. Clones were read by immunoSEQ multiplex PCR, and TCRdb kept only the in-frame ones, dropping some. The table records about 230,000 clones, 75% to 85% of them present only once. What was sequenced was peripheral blood. The receptors come from a woman in her forties who had recovered from COVID-19.

This clone was seen only a few times. J is TRBJ1-3 and V is TRBV4-1; a weak D match, TRBD1 (6 bases). Trimming shortened V by 4 bases and J by 0 bases, and 13 bases separated the two germline ends. The CDR3 has 16 residues. Germline values: CDR1 MGHRA, CDR2 YSYEKL. The CDR3 sequence is CASSLSRTVSGNTIYF. The CDR3 DNA follows: TGCGCCAGCAGCCTTAGTCGGACAGTCTCTGGAAACACCATATATTTT.

The V call is TRBV30, the J call TRBJ1-1; D remains unclear. The CDR3 is 13 amino acids. CDR1 GTSNPN and CDR2 SVGIG come from the germline V gene (reference sequence). The V and J ends lost 8 bases and 1 base respectively, with 14 bases between them. The CDR3 spells CARDSTWNTEAFF. DNA of the CDR3: TGTGCCAGAGACTCGACCTGGAACACTGAAGCTTTCTTT. The full variable domain, in which reference TRBV30 and TRBJ1-1 provide the parts outside the CDR3, is SQTIHQWPATLVQPVGSPLSLECTVEGTSNPNLYWYRQAAGRGLQLLFYSVGIGQISSEVPQNLSASRPQDRQFILSSKKLLLSDSGFYLCARDSTWNTEAFFGQGTRLTVV.

This sequence joins TRBV28 and TRBJ1-2, with TRBD1 matching over 8 bases. Germline values: CDR1 MDHEN, CDR2 SYDVKM. The CDR3 contains 17 residues. J was trimmed by 5 bases and V by 3 bases; bases with no gene match: 14. The CDR3 spells CASSFFSRTGSEYGYTF. In DNA, the CDR3 is TGTGCCAGCAGTTTCTTTTCCCGGACAGGGAGTGAATATGGCTACACCTTC.

The chain couples TRBV7-3 to TRBJ2-2; no firm D call. The ends were cut back, 6 bases at V and 3 bases at J, with 14 bases in the middle. The length of the CDR3 is 15 residues. Germline V lookup: CDR1 SGHTA, CDR2 FQGTGA. Here the CDR3 DNA reads TGTGCCAGCAGTCTTAGAGGTGGCCACACCGGGGAGCTGTTTTTT. The encoded protein is CASSLRGGHTGELFF.

The CDR3 here is CASGGQNQPQHF. The CDR3 DNA sequence: TGTGCCAGTGGCGGACAGAATCAGCCCCAGCATTTT. This chain connects TRBV19 to TRBJ1-5; perhaps TRBD1 as D (6 bases). Germline V gene data show CDR1 as LNHDA and CDR2 as SQIVND (reference sequence). Trimming stripped 8 bases from V and 4 bases from J, with 9 bases between. This CDR3 has 12 residues.

The CDR3 spells CASSSQAGNTEAFF. CDR3 nucleotides: TGTGCCAGCAGTTCCCAGGCTGGCAACACTGAAGCTTTCTTT. J is TRBJ1-1 and V is TRBV6-5; D gene ambiguous. The germline gives CDR1 MNHEY, CDR2 SVGAGI. CDR3 size: 14 residues. V lost 4 bases, J lost 2 bases, and 11 bases lay in between.

This clone was counted at least ten times. The chain is built from TRBV30 and TRBJ1-5, with D tentatively TRBD1 (5 bases). Trimming removed 0 bases at V and 3 bases at J, with 9 bases between. This CDR3 spans 14 amino acids. CDR1 is GTSNPN and CDR2 is SVGIG in the germline V gene (reference sequence). CDR3 nucleotides: TGTGCCTGGAGTGTGGGGGGTTACAATCAGCCCCAGCATTTT. Protein: CAWSVGGYNQPQHF.

The rearrangement joins TRBV6-1 to TRBJ1-2, with 7 bases lining up with TRBD1. The CDR3 contains 14 residues. After removal of 6 bases from V and 8 bases from J, the junction contained 12 bases not matched to a gene. Germline CDR1 MNHNS, CDR2 SASEGT. The CDR3 region has the DNA TGTGCCAGCAGACCGCTACAGGGGTGGGGAGGCTACACCTTC. It is translated as CASRPLQGWGGYTF.

This clone has a handful of counts. The V and J genes are TRBV4-2 and TRBJ1-2, with D uncertain. In germline, CDR1 is LGHNA, CDR2 YNFKEQ. This CDR3 is 15 amino acids long. The germline V and J ends were trimmed by 1 base and 3 bases, with 12 bases remaining between them. CDR3: CASSQVPGADYGYTF. The CDR3 DNA is TGTGCCAGCAGCCAAGTCCCGGGAGCCGACTATGGCTACACCTTC.

The chain recombines TRBV6-5 with TRBJ2-2; 9 bases are a match to TRBD1. Germline trimming cut 7 bases from V and 2 bases from J; bases unmatched to any gene: 2. This CDR3 is built from 14 residues. Germline V gene lookup returns CDR1 MNHEY and CDR2 SVGAGI. The CDR3 region has the DNA TGTGCCAGCACACAGGGGGCAAACACCGGGGAGCTGTTTTTT. It yields the protein CASTQGANTGELFF.

The genes are TRBV19 and TRBJ2-7, with D unclear. Germline CDR1 LNHDA, CDR2 SQIVND (reference sequence). The CDR3 contains 14 residues. V was trimmed by 5 bases and J by 0 bases, leaving 11 bases between them. CDR3 nucleotide sequence: TGTGCCAGTAGTTGGGCAGGTGGCTCCTACGAGCAGTACTTC. Translation: CASSWAGGSYEQYF.

The rearrangement uses TRBV2 and TRBJ1-1; D is undetermined. V lost 3 bases to trimming and J lost 3 bases, with 8 bases between them. The length of the CDR3 is 13 residues. Germline V gene data show CDR1 as SNHLY and CDR2 as FYNNEI. Here the CDR3 reads CASSESEYTEAFF. The CDR3 DNA is TGTGCCAGCAGTGAGAGTGAATACACTGAAGCTTTCTTT.

This rearrangement joins TRBV20-1 to TRBJ1-2; tentative D call: TRBD1 (5 bases). Germline-derived CDR1 and CDR2 are DFQATT and SNEGSKA (reference sequence). CDR3 length: 11 amino acids. Trimming stripped 6 bases from V and 4 bases from J, with 9 bases between. The CDR3 region has the DNA TGCAGTGCGGGGGGGATCTATGGCTACACCTTC. Protein sequence: CSAGGIYGYTF.

The chain uses TRBV6-5 and TRBJ1-2; no firm D call. Germline V gene lookup returns CDR1 MNHEY and CDR2 SVGAGI. This CDR3 spans 12 amino acids. V dropped 5 bases and J dropped 4 bases, with 8 bases sitting between them. The CDR3 is CASSLPGYGYTF. The CDR3, as DNA: TGTGCCAGCAGTCTACCGGGCTATGGCTACACCTTC.

The chain links TRBV5-1 to TRBJ1-2, with 9 positions matching TRBD1. Per germline, CDR1 SGHRS and CDR2 YFSETQ. V lost 4 bases to trimming and J lost 8 bases; unmatched junction nucleotides: 12. This CDR3 has 15 residues. CDR3 sequence (DNA): TGCGCCAGCAGCCCCCTAGGGGGACAGGGCATAGGCTACACCTTC. It specifies CASSPLGGQGIGYTF.

The chain joins TRBV18 to TRBJ1-1; D unclear. The V end lost 6 bases, the J end lost 3 bases, and 17 bases lay between the germline ends. CDR1 and CDR2 from the germline V gene are KGHSH and LQKENI. The CDR3 runs to 15 residues. The DNA of the CDR3 is TGTGCCAGCTCCGGATATTCCGGGTCGGACACTGAAGCTTTCTTT. Its translation: CASSGYSGSDTEAFF.

The V and J genes are TRBV29-1 and TRBJ2-1; D possibly corresponds to TRBD1 (6 bases). The CDR3 loop spans 14 amino acids. V was clipped by 4 bases and J by 8 bases, with 18 bases between them. From germline, CDR1 is SQVTM and CDR2 ANQGSEA. CDR3 loop: CSVGLGFGGYEQFF. The CDR3 region has the DNA TGCAGCGTTGGTCTGGGATTTGGGGGCTATGAGCAGTTCTTC.